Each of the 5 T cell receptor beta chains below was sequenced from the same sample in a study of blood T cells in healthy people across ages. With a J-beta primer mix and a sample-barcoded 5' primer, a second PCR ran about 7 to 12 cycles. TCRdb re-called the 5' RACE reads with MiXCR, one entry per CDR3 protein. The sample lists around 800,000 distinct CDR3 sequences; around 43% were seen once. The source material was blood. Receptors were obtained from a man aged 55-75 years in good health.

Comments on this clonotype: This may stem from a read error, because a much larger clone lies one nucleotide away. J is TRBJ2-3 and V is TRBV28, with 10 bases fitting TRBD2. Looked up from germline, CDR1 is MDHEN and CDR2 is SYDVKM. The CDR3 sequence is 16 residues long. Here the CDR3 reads CVSSSLAGPLVDTQYF. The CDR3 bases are TGTGTCAGCAGTTCACTAGCGGGACCTTTAGTAGATACGCAGTATTTT.

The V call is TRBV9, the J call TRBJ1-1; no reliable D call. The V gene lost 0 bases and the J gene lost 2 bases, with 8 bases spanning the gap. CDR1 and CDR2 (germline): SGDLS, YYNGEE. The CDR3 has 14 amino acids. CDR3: CASSVDNRNTEAFF. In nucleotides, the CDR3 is TGTGCCAGCAGCGTAGATAACAGAAACACTGAAGCTTTCTTT.

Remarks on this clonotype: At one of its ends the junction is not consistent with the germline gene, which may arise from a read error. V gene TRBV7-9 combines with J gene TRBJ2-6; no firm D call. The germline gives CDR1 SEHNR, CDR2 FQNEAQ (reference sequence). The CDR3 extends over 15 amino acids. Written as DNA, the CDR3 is TGTGTCAGCAGCTTAATTAGCTCTGGGGCCAACGTCCTGACTTTC. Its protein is CVSSLISSGANVLTF. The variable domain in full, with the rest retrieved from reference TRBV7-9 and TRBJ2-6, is DTGVSQNPRHKITKRGQNVTFRCDPISEHNRLYWYRQTLGQGPEFLTYFQNEAQLEKSRLLSDRFSAERPKGSFSTLEIQRTEQGDSAMYLCVSSLISSGANVLTFGAGSRLTVL.

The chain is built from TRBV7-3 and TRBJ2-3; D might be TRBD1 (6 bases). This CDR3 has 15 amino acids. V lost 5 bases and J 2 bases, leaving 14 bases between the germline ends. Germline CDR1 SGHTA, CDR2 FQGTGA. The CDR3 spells CASSTNRAPTDTQYF. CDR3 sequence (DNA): TGTGCCAGCAGCACGAACAGGGCCCCCACAGATACGCAGTATTTT.

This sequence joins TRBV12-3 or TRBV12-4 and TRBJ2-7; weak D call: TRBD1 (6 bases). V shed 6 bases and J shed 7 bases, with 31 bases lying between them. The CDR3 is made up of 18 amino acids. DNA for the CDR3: TGTGCCAGCAGCGGTACCGCCGGGACACAGAGCTCCTACAATGAGCAGTACTTC. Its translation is CASSGTAGTQSSYNEQYF.